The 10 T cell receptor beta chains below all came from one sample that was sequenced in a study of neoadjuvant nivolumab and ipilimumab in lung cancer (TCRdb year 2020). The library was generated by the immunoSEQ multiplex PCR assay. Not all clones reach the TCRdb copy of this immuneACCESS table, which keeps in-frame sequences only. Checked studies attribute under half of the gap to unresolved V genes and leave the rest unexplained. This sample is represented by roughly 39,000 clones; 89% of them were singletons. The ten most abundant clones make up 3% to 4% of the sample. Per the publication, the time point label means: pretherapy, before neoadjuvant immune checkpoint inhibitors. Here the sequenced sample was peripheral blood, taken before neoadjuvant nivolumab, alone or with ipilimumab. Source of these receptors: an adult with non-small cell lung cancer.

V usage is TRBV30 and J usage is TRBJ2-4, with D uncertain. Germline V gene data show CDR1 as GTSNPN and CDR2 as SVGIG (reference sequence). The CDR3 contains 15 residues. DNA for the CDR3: TGTGGGGCCCGATTTGCGGAAGTAGCCAAAAACATTCAGTACTTC. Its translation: CGARFAEVAKNIQYF.

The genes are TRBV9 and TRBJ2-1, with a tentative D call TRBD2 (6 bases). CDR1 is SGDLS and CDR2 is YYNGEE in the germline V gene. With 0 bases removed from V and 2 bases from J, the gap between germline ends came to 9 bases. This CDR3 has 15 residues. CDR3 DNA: TGTGCCAGCAGCGTAGCGGGAGAGGCCTACAATGAGCAGTTCTTC. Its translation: CASSVAGEAYNEQFF.

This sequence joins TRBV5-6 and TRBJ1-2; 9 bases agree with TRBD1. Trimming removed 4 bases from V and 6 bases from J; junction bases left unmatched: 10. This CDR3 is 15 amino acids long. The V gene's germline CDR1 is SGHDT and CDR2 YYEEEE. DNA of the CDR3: TGTGCCAGCAGCCCATGGGACAGGGAAATGAATGGCTACACCTTC. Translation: CASSPWDREMNGYTF.

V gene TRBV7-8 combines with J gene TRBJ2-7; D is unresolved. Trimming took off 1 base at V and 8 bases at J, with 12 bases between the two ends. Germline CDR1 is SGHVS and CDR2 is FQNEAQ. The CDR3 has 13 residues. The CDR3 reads CASSLERTEKQYF. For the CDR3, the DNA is TGTGCCAGCAGCTTAGAACGGACGGAGAAGCAGTACTTC.

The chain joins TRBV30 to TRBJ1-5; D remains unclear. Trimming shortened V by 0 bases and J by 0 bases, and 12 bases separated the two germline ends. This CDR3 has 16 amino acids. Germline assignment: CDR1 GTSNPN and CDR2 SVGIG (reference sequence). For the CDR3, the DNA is TGTGCCTGGAGTGTACCGGGCAGAAATAGCAATCAGCCCCAGCATTTT. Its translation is CAWSVPGRNSNQPQHF.

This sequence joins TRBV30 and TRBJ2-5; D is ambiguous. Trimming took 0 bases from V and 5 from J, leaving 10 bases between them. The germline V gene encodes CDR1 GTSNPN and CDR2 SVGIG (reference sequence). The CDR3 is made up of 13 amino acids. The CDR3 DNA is TGTGCCTGGAGTGTAAGGCCCGGGGAGACCCAGTACTTC. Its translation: CAWSVRPGETQYF.

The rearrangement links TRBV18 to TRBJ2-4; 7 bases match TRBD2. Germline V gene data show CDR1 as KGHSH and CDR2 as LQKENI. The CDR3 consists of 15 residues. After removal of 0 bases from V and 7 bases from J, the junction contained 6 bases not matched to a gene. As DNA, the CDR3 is TGTGCCAGCTCACCACCGAGGCCAGCGGGGAACATTCAGTACTTC. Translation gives CASSPPRPAGNIQYF.

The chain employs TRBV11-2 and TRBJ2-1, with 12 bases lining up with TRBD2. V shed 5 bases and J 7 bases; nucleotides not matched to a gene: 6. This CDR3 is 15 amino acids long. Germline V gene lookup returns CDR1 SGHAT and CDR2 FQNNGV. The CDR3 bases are TGTGCCAGCAGCAGGACTAGCGGGGCCTCGAATGAGCAGTTCTTC. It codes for CASSRTSGASNEQFF.

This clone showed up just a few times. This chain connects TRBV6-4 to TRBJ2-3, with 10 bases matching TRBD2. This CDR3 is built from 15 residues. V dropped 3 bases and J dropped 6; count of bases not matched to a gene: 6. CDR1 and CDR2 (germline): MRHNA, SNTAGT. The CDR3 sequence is CASSEVAGGVDTQYF. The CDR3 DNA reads TGTGCCAGCAGTGAAGTAGCGGGAGGAGTGGATACGCAGTATTTT.

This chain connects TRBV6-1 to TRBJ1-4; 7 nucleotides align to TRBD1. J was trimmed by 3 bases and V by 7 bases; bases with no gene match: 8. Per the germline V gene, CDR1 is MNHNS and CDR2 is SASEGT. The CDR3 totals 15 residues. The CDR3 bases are TGTGCCAGCATTGCAGGGGGGCCAGCTAATGAAAAACTGTTTTTT. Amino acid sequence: CASIAGGPANEKLFF.